This TCR beta chain appears in the sequencing data of a study of T cells expressing NK-cell markers. TCRdb re-called the 5' RACE reads and shows each CDR3 protein once, DNA omitted. Recorded for this sample: 200,000 to 300,000 distinct CDR3 sequences. Germline V CDR1 and CDR2: LGHNA, YSLEER. The CDR3 contains 13 residues. This TCR came from a woman aged 18-69 years in good health. The specimen sequenced was blood T cells: a sorted CD56 or NKG2C T cell subset, CD4+ or CD8+ T cells, or bulk PBMC T cells (not recorded which). The chain recombines TRBV4-3 with TRBJ2-4. CDR3 region: CASSQDLGNIQYF.